This T cell receptor (beta chain) emerged from a study of siplizumab effects on memory and regulatory T cells. Study results and caveats: A mean of approximately 70% of mappable alloreactive CD4+ clones were Treg-derived with siplizumab, compared with 26.9% in controls.

There are 11 residues in the CDR3. V lost 7 bases to trimming and J lost 7 bases, with 8 bases between them. Germline V gene sequence: CDR1 MNHNS, CDR2 SASEGT. On this clone: Its antigen is not identified.

Clones were read by immunoSEQ multiplex PCR, and TCRdb kept only the in-frame ones, dropping some. This table holds some 110,000 clones, 90% to 95% found once. This TCR came from a human donor in good health. This rearrangement joins TRBV6-1 to TRBJ2-1; D not certain. Sequences were obtained from CD4+ T cells sorted from blood. This CDR3 is CASTHFNEQFF. The DNA for the CDR3 is TGTGCCAGCACCCACTTTAATGAGCAGTTCTTC.